These 13 T cell receptor beta chains came from one sample sequenced in a study of Ad26.COV2.S vaccination and SARS-CoV-2 variants. Indicated treatment: 15 to 20 received Ad26.COV2.S at low or high dose, single or two shots; about 5 received placebo; per-sample allocation not given. Vaccine and placebo recipients were sampled on day 63 after the first injection. Generated by immunoSEQ multiplex PCR, the TCRdb table keeps only in-frame clones and is missing some. Of more than 300,000 clones listed, 86% are singletons. The source material was peripheral blood, sampled in a trial of Ad26.COV2.S vaccine versus placebo. The receptors here all came from a person between 18 and 60 years old who received the Ad26.COV2.S COVID-19 vaccine or a placebo.

The chain joins TRBV18 to TRBJ2-1, with D tentatively TRBD1 (6 bases). V was trimmed by 0 bases and J by 1 base, leaving 13 bases between them. Germline-derived CDR1 and CDR2 are KGHSH and LQKENI. This CDR3 comprises 17 residues. CDR3 residues: CASSPPGHRVSYNEQFF. CDR3 DNA: TGTGCCAGCTCACCACCGGGACACCGGGTATCCTACAATGAGCAGTTCTTC.

As to this clone: The sample contains more than one DNA sequence encoding this CDR3. This chain connects TRBV7-9 to TRBJ2-7; unclear D gene. Between the trimmed V and J ends, which lost 4 bases and 2 bases, there was a span of 6 bases. CDR1 is SEHNR, CDR2 FQNEAQ, per germline (reference sequence). This CDR3 region has 12 residues. The CDR3 protein is CASSSTTYEQYF. The CDR3 DNA is TGTGCCAGCAGCTCCACCACCTACGAGCAGTACTTC.

The CDR3 loop is CASSLQPLGLAGGHETQYF. CDR3 coding DNA: TGCGCCAGCAGCTTACAACCCCTCGGACTAGCGGGGGGGCATGAGACCCAGTACTTC. The chain links TRBV5-1 to TRBJ2-5; 15 bases match TRBD2. The CDR3 loop spans 19 amino acids. The germline V gene encodes CDR1 SGHRS and CDR2 YFSETQ. V lost 2 bases to trimming and J lost 5 bases; unmatched junction nucleotides: 13. Variable domain in full (rest from reference TRBV5-1 and TRBJ2-5): KAGVTQTPRYLIKTRGQQVTLSCSPISGHRSVSWYQQTPGQGLQFLFEYFSETQRNKGNFPGRFSGRQFSNSRSEMNVSTLELGDSALYLCASSLQPLGLAGGHETQYFGPGTRLLVL.

The table lists this clone with a few counts. Other DNA sequences in this sample translate to the same CDR3. V gene TRBV5-1 combines with J gene TRBJ2-2; 7 nucleotides line up with TRBD1. V shed 0 bases, J shed 0 bases, and the junction held 2 bases outside the gene matches. Germline V gives CDR1 SGHRS, CDR2 YFSETQ. The CDR3 loop spans 16 amino acids. The CDR3 spells CASSLVGTANTGELFF. The CDR3 DNA sequence: TGCGCCAGCAGCTTGGTGGGGACAGCGAACACCGGGGAGCTGTTTTTT.

CDR3 in DNA: TGTGCCAGCAGCCGTTTGACGGCTAGCGGGGGGGCCGCGGATACGCAGTATTTT. It translates to CASSRLTASGGAADTQYF. V usage is TRBV7-6 and J usage is TRBJ2-3; 12 bases map to TRBD2. The CDR3 loop spans 18 amino acids. CDR1 is SGHVS, CDR2 FNYEAQ, per germline. Losses at the gene ends were 5 bases for V and 6 bases for J; bases not matched to a gene: 15.

The chain uses TRBV10-3 and TRBJ2-5, with D hard to call. The CDR3 contains 12 residues. Germline-derived CDR1 and CDR2 are ENHRY and SYGVKD. Trimming took 0 bases from V and 5 from J, leaving 4 bases between them. Written as DNA, the CDR3 is TGTGCCATCAGTGAGTCCGGGGAGACCCAGTACTTC. Protein product: CAISESGETQYF.

The chain employs TRBV3-1 (or the pseudogene TRBV3-2) and TRBJ1-5; no definite D call. There are 14 residues in the CDR3. Per germline, CDR1 LGHDT and CDR2 YNNKEL (reference sequence). Trimming removed 3 bases from V and 4 bases from J, with 10 bases in between. CDR3 sequence (DNA): TGTGCCAGCAGCCAGTCTCTACAGAATCAGCCCCAGCATTTT. This encodes CASSQSLQNQPQHF.

Notes on this clone: Other nucleotide sequences in the sample specify the same CDR3. The genes are TRBV6-5 and TRBJ2-2, with 7 bases that match TRBD1. The J segment lost 0 bases and the V segment lost 6 bases, leaving 4 bases of the junction unmatched. The germline V gene has CDR1 MNHEY and CDR2 SVGAGI. This CDR3 has 15 residues. CDR3 amino acids: CASRPGTANTGELFF. The CDR3 nucleotides are TGTGCCAGCAGACCCGGGACAGCGAACACCGGGGAGCTGTTTTTT.

This clone counts as medium-sized (0.01 to 0.1%). The rearrangement links TRBV19 to TRBJ1-3; D not resolved. The CDR3 covers 15 residues. The V end lost 6 bases, the J end lost 0 bases, and 12 bases lay between the germline ends. Germline V gene lookup returns CDR1 LNHDA and CDR2 SQIVND (reference sequence). CDR3 sequence: CASSPLITSGNTIYF. DNA of the CDR3: TGTGCCAGTAGCCCATTGATCACCTCTGGAAACACCATATATTTT.

The chain recombines TRBV18 with TRBJ2-7; possibly TRBD2 for D (6 bases). V was shortened by 0 bases and J by 0 bases, with 6 bases between the two germline ends. This CDR3 has 14 amino acids. CDR1 is KGHSH and CDR2 is LQKENI in the germline V gene. CDR3 loop: CASSPPTSSYEQYF. DNA for the CDR3: TGTGCCAGCTCACCACCGACTAGCTCCTACGAGCAGTACTTC.

This chain links TRBV5-1 with TRBJ1-2; the D gene is possibly TRBD1 (5 bases). CDR3 length equals 14 residues. CDR1 and CDR2 (germline): SGHRS, YFSETQ. V lost 6 bases to trimming and J lost 4 bases, with 16 bases between them. CDR3: CASTPAGIFYGYTF. CDR3 DNA sequence: TGCGCCAGCACCCCTGCAGGGATCTTCTATGGCTACACCTTC. Drawing the rest from reference TRBV5-1 and TRBJ1-2, the complete variable domain is KAGVTQTPRYLIKTRGQQVTLSCSPISGHRSVSWYQQTPGQGLQFLFEYFSETQRNKGNFPGRFSGRQFSNSRSEMNVSTLELGDSALYLCASTPAGIFYGYTFGSGTRLTVV.

This clone was counted only a few times. The chain uses TRBV9 and TRBJ2-2, with 10 bases matching TRBD2. The trim removed 6 bases at V and 6 bases at J, leaving 8 bases unmatched. Germline-derived CDR1 and CDR2 are SGDLS and YYNGEE. The CDR3 totals 15 residues. The CDR3 DNA is TGTGCCAGCAACATAGCGGGGGGTTTTTCCGGGGAGCTGTTTTTT. This gives the protein CASNIAGGFSGELFF. The full variable domain, its missing parts supplied by reference TRBV9 and TRBJ2-2, is DSGVTQTPKHLITATGQRVTLRCSPRSGDLSVYWYQQSLDQGLQFLIQYYNGEERAKGNILERFSAQQFPDLHSELNLSSLELGDSALYFCASNIAGGFSGELFFGEGSRLTVL.

CDR3 loop: CAMGPGGSGGNYEQYF. The CDR3 DNA sequence: TGTGCCATGGGTCCTGGGGGAAGCGGGGGTAACTACGAGCAGTACTTC. The chain couples TRBV10-3 to TRBJ2-7; 8 nucleotides agree with TRBD2. The V gene end was trimmed by 9 bases and the J gene end by 3 bases; junction bases not matched to a gene: 16. The CDR3 runs to 16 residues. From germline, CDR1 is ENHRY and CDR2 SYGVKD.